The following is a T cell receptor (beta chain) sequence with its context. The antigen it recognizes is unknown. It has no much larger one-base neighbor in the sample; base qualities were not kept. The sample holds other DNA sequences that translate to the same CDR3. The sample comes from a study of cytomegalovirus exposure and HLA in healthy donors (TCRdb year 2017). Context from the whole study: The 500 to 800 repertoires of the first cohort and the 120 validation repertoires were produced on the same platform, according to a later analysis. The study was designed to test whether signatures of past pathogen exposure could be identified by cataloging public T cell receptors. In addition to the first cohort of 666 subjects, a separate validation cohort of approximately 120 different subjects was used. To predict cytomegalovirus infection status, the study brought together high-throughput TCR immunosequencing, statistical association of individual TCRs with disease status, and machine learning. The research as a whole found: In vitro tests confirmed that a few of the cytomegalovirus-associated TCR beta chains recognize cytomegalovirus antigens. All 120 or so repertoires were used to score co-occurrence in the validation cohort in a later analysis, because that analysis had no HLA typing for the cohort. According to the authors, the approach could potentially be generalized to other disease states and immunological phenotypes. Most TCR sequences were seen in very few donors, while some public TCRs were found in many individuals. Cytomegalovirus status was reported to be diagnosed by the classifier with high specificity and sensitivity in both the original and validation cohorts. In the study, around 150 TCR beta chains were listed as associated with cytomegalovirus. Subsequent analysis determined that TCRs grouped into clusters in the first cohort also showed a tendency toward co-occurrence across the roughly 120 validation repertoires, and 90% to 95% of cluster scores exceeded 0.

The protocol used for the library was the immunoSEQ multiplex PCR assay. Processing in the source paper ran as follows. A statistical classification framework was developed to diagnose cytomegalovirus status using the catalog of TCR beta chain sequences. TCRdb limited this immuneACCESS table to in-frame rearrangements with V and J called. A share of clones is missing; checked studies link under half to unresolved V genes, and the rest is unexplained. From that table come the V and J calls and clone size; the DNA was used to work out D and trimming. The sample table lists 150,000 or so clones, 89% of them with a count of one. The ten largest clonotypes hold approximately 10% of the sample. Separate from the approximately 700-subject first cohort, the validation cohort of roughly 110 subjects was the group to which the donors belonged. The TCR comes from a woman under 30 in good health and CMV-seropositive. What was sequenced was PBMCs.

The base sequence is TGTGCCAGCAGTTATGGAGGCCGATACGAGCAGTACTTC. It codes for CASSYGGRYEQYF. Recombination joined TRBV6-5 with TRBJ2-7; a tentative D call is TRBD2 (5 bases match). The CDR3 goes from the cysteine to the phenylalanine over 13 residues. Only CDR3 DNA remains: 39 bases, in frame from the first base. V is reduced by 3 bases and J by 4 bases, leaving a spacing of 10 bases between them. The germline V gene supplies CDR1 MNHEY and CDR2 SVGAGI.